Each of the 22 T cell receptor beta chains below was sequenced from the same sample in a study of cytomegalovirus exposure and HLA in healthy donors. Primers: 60 Vbeta forward and 13 Jbeta reverse. The method was immunoSEQ multiplex PCR; TCRdb's version includes in-frame clones alone and lacks a portion of them. The sample holds 150,000 or so clones, roughly 85% seen once. Sequenced material: PBMCs. These receptors came from a male donor in good health and CMV-seronegative.

The gene calls are TRBV6-1 and TRBJ2-7; 10 bases are shared with TRBD2. This CDR3 comprises 15 residues. Per germline, CDR1 MNHNS and CDR2 SASEGT. Trimming cost V 2 bases and J 3 bases; bases outside gene matches: 4. The CDR3 DNA sequence: TGTGCCAGCAGTGAACTAGCGGGAGTGGGCTACGAGCAGTACTTC. The encoded protein is CASSELAGVGYEQYF.

V usage is TRBV7-9 and J usage is TRBJ1-1, with D hard to call. From germline, CDR1 is SEHNR and CDR2 FQNEAQ (reference sequence). CDR3 size: 11 residues. V lost 5 bases to trimming and J lost 5 bases, with 6 bases between them. The CDR3 protein is CASSTSTEAFF. The CDR3 nucleotides are TGTGCCAGCAGCACAAGTACTGAAGCTTTCTTT.

The chain joins TRBV18 to TRBJ2-4, with unresolved D. The V and J ends lost 2 bases and 5 bases respectively, with 10 bases between them. The CDR3 length is 14 residues. In germline, CDR1 is KGHSH, CDR2 LQKENI. The DNA of the CDR3 is TGTGCCAGCTCACCATTTATGGCCGAAAACATTCAGTACTTC. Amino acids: CASSPFMAENIQYF.

Only one count was recorded for this clone. The V and J genes are TRBV29-1 and TRBJ2-5; 9 bases match TRBD1. The trim removed 7 bases at V and 5 bases at J, leaving 8 bases unmatched. The germline V gene has CDR1 SQVTM and CDR2 ANQGSEA. The CDR3 is made up of 13 amino acids. The CDR3 is CSARTGVGETQYF. CDR3 coding DNA: TGCAGCGCCCGGACAGGGGTGGGGGAGACCCAGTACTTC.

This clone was seen just once. J is TRBJ2-1 and V is TRBV7-3; TRBD2 aligns across 10 bases. The CDR3 is 15 residues long. The germline V gene has CDR1 SGHTA and CDR2 FQGTGA. V trimming: 6 bases; J trimming: 7 bases; junction bases outside the gene matches: 9. This CDR3 is CASRSTSGSSNEQFF. The CDR3 bases are TGTGCCAGCAGATCGACTAGCGGGTCCAGTAATGAGCAGTTCTTC.

V gene TRBV6-6 combines with J gene TRBJ1-2, with D perhaps TRBD1 (5 bases). This CDR3 has 13 residues. Germline lookup yields CDR1 MNHNY and CDR2 SVGAGI (reference sequence). Trimming stripped 8 bases from V and 4 bases from J, with 14 bases between. The CDR3 spells CASQTGGGYGYTF. DNA of the CDR3: TGTGCCAGCCAAACGGGGGGAGGCTATGGCTACACCTTC.

V gene TRBV9 combines with J gene TRBJ2-7; 7 bases map to TRBD2. Germline trimming cut 4 bases from V and 2 bases from J; bases unmatched to any gene: 9. Germline loops: CDR1 SGDLS, CDR2 YYNGEE. The CDR3 sequence is 15 residues long. The CDR3 DNA follows: TGTGCCAGCAGCACCCAAGAGCGGGGACCCTACGAGCAGTACTTC. Its translation is CASSTQERGPYEQYF.

The chain carries TRBV10-3 and TRBJ2-5; TRBD2 aligns across 8 bases. This CDR3 has 18 residues. Per the germline V gene, CDR1 is ENHRY and CDR2 is SYGVKD. Unmatched junction bases numbered 16, after V lost 4 bases and J lost 3 bases. In DNA form, the CDR3 reads TGTGCCATCAGTGGTGGACAGCCTGTAGCGGGGAGAAAAGAGACCCAGTACTTC. It codes for CAISGGQPVAGRKETQYF.

The V and J genes are TRBV12-5 and TRBJ2-5; possibly TRBD2 for D (5 bases). Trimming left V 3 bases short and J 5 bases short, with 10 bases between. CDR1 and CDR2 (germline): LGHNT, FRNRAP. There are 13 residues in the CDR3. CDR3 DNA: TGTGCTAGTGGTTTAAGTCGAGGGGAGACCCAGTACTTC. Translated: CASGLSRGETQYF.

The chain has TRBV7-3 and TRBJ2-7; TRBD2 matches at 8 bases. The V and J ends lost 6 bases and 2 bases, in that order; junction bases with no gene match: 3. In germline, CDR1 is SGHTA, CDR2 FQGTGA. This CDR3 region has 13 residues. The CDR3 bases are TGTGCCAGCAGTAGCGGGGCCGCCTACGAGCAGTACTTC. Encoded protein: CASSSGAAYEQYF.

The J gene is TRBJ2-7, the V gene TRBV5-5, with D possibly matching TRBD2 (5 bases). Trimming left V 2 bases short and J 6 bases short, with 6 bases between. The CDR3 sequence is 11 residues long. Germline V gene lookup returns CDR1 SGHKS and CDR2 YYEKEE (reference sequence). The CDR3 here is CASSLGGEQYF. The CDR3 DNA sequence: TGTGCCAGCAGCTTAGGAGGCGAGCAGTACTTC. Using reference TRBV5-5 and TRBJ2-7 for the parts outside the CDR3, the full variable domain is DAGVTQSPTHLIKTRGQQVTLRCSPISGHKSVSWYQQVLGQGPQFIFQYYEKEERGRGNFPDRFSARQFPNYSSELNVNALLLGDSALYLCASSLGGEQYFGPGTRLTVT.

V gene TRBV5-1 combines with J gene TRBJ2-2, with TRBD2 identical over 15 bases. Germline CDR1 is SGHRS and CDR2 is YFSETQ. The CDR3 spans 18 residues. The ends lost 3 bases at V and 1 base at J; junction bases unmatched: 4. CDR3 bases: TGCGCCAGCAGCTGGGGACTAGCGGGGGGCCTGAACACCGGGGAGCTGTTTTTT. Translation gives CASSWGLAGGLNTGELFF.

The chain joins TRBV7-2 to TRBJ1-5, with D perhaps TRBD1 (6 bases). V lost 5 bases, J lost 4 bases, and 12 bases lay in between. The CDR3 runs 14 residues. Germline V gene lookup returns CDR1 SGHTA and CDR2 FQGNSA. The CDR3 region has the DNA TGTGCCAGCAGCCACGGGACACCGAATCAGCCCCAGCATTTT. As protein: CASSHGTPNQPQHF. Together with reference TRBV7-2 and TRBJ1-5, the CDR3 gives the full variable domain: GAGVSQSPSNKVTEKGKDVELRCDPISGHTALYWYRQSLGQGLEFLIYFQGNSAPDKSGLPSDRFSAERTGGSVSTLTIQRTQQEDSAVYLCASSHGTPNQPQHFGDGTRLSIL.

The chain carries TRBV5-1 and TRBJ2-5; D unresolved. Matching the DNA end better, TRBJ2-7 makes the J call doubtful. This CDR3 has 14 residues. Per germline, CDR1 SGHRS and CDR2 YFSETQ. Here the CDR3 DNA reads TGCGCCAGCAGCTTGGTACAGAGCTCCTACGAGCAGTACTTC. Its protein is CASSLVQSSYEQYF.

The chain links TRBV2 to TRBJ2-6; D possibly corresponds to TRBD1 (5 bases). The V gene lost 6 bases and the J gene lost 4 bases, with 16 bases spanning the gap. Germline V CDR1 and CDR2: SNHLY, FYNNEI. The CDR3 extends over 16 amino acids. DNA for the CDR3: TGTGCCAGCAGGGAGACCGTTGGGGCCGGGGCCAACGTCCTGACTTTC. It translates to CASRETVGAGANVLTF.

The chain has TRBV19 and TRBJ1-2; unclear D gene. V was pared by 6 bases and J by 5 bases, with 10 bases between. The CDR3 has 12 residues. Germline CDR1 and CDR2: LNHDA and SQIVND (reference sequence). CDR3 in amino acids: CASREEPYGYTF. The CDR3 DNA follows: TGTGCCAGTAGGGAGGAACCGTATGGCTACACCTTC. Full variable domain (missing parts from reference TRBV19 and TRBJ1-2): DGGITQSPKYLFRKEGQNVTLSCEQNLNHDAMYWYRQDPGQGLRLIYYSQIVNDFQKGDIAEGYSVSREKKESFPLTVTSAQKNPTAFYLCASREEPYGYTFGSGTRLTVV.

The chain couples TRBV6-1 to TRBJ2-7, with D perhaps matching TRBD1 (5 bases). The CDR3 length is 15 residues. Trimming removed 1 base from V and 1 base from J, with 11 bases in between. Germline CDR1 is MNHNS and CDR2 is SASEGT. CDR3 sequence (DNA): TGTGCCAGCAGTGAAGAGGGGTCAGGATCCTACGAGCAGTACTTC. It yields the protein CASSEEGSGSYEQYF.

The rearrangement joins TRBV7-9 to TRBJ2-3; D is unclear. V was pared by 5 bases and J by 7 bases, with 16 bases between. Looked up from germline, CDR1 is SEHNR and CDR2 is FQNEAQ (reference sequence). CDR3 length equals 14 residues. CDR3 amino acids: CASSPATRLYTQYF. The CDR3 nucleotides read TGTGCCAGCAGCCCCGCGACTCGGCTGTATACGCAGTATTTT.

The chain couples TRBV27 to TRBJ2-7; a possible D gene is TRBD2 (6 bases). Trimming cost V 5 bases and J 4 bases, with 12 bases left between them. From germline, CDR1 is MNHEY and CDR2 SMNVEV (reference sequence). This CDR3 is 13 amino acids long. CDR3: CASSPYREYEQYF. CDR3 nucleotides: TGTGCCAGCAGTCCTTACCGGGAGTACGAGCAGTACTTC.

The table lists this clone with a count of one. The chain is built from TRBV7-2 and TRBJ1-2; D ambiguous. V lost 2 bases to trimming and J lost 4 bases, with 8 bases between them. The germline gives CDR1 SGHTA, CDR2 FQGNSA. The CDR3 extends over 13 amino acids. CDR3 amino acids: CASSLSRSYGYTF. The DNA for the CDR3 is TGTGCCAGCAGCTTATCCCGGTCCTATGGCTACACCTTC.

The rearrangement links TRBV28 to TRBJ1-5; TRBD1 is a possible D gene (5 bases). Looked up from germline, CDR1 is MDHEN and CDR2 is SYDVKM. V was cut by 8 bases and J by 6 bases, with 32 bases left in between. The CDR3 has 19 amino acids. The CDR3 region is CASASPRGGTIPFRQPQHF. The CDR3, as DNA: TGTGCCAGCGCTTCCCCGCGGGGGGGTACTATTCCCTTCCGTCAGCCCCAGCATTTT.

This clone showed up just once. J is TRBJ2-7 and V is TRBV4-1, with 8 bases fitting TRBD1. The length of the CDR3 is 13 residues. Germline V gene lookup returns CDR1 MGHRA and CDR2 YSYEKL. The ends lost 8 bases at V and 3 bases at J; junction bases unmatched: 6. CDR3 protein: CASGDRLFYEQYF. CDR3 sequence (DNA): TGCGCCAGCGGGGACAGGCTATTCTACGAGCAGTACTTC.